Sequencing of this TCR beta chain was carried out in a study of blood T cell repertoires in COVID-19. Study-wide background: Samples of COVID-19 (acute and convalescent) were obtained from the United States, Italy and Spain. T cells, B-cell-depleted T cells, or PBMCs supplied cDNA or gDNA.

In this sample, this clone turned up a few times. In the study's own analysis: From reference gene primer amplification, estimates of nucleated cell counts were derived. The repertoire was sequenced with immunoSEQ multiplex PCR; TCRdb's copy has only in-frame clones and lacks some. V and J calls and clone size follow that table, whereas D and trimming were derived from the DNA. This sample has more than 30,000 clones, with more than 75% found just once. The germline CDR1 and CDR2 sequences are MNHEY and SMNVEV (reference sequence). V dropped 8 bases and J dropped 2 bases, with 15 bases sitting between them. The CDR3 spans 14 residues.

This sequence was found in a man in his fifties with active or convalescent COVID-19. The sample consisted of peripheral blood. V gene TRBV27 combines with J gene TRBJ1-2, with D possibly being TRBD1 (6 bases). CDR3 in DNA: TGTGCCAGCGGACGGGACACCGGAAACTATGGCTACACCTTC. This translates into CASGRDTGNYGYTF.